The next 25 T cell receptor beta chains were all read from a single sample in a study of shared clonotypes between healthy human individuals (dated by TCRdb to 2018 to 2020). Library construction relied on the immunoSEQ multiplex PCR assay. Sourced from immuneACCESS, this table was stored by TCRdb with only in-frame sequences that have V and J called. A share of the clones is absent; for the studies checked, an unresolved V gene accounts for under half, and the remainder has no known explanation. For this sample the table gives a few million clones, of which 85% to 95% were detected only once. Together, the top ten hold around 0.15% of the sample. The material sequenced was naive CD4+ T cells sorted from blood. This specimen's cell subset or site label, per the study, means: CD45RA+ positively selected. Receptors were obtained from a young man in good health.

A remark on this clone: Other DNA variants within this sample encode the same CDR3. The gene calls are TRBV30 and TRBJ2-7; 8 bases are a match to TRBD1. The CDR3 extends over 14 amino acids. Germline V CDR1 and CDR2: GTSNPN, SVGIG (reference sequence). V dropped 0 bases and J dropped 2; count of bases not matched to a gene: 3. CDR3 amino acids: CAWSVGTGAYEQYF. For the CDR3, the DNA is TGTGCCTGGAGTGTAGGGACAGGAGCCTACGAGCAGTACTTC.

This clone was picked up a small number of times. Within the sample, other DNA sequences also encode this same CDR3. The chain uses TRBV10-1 and TRBJ2-1; D gene ambiguous. The V gene's germline CDR1 is WNHNN and CDR2 SYGVQD (reference sequence). With 4 bases removed from V and 9 bases from J, the gap between germline ends came to 7 bases. The length of the CDR3 is 11 residues. CDR3 DNA sequence: TGCGCCAGCAGTGGGGTCGGTGAGCAGTTCTTC. Translation: CASSGVGEQFF.

The chain carries TRBV30 and TRBJ2-7, with 7 bases identical to TRBD1. Looked up from germline, CDR1 is GTSNPN and CDR2 is SVGIG (reference sequence). The CDR3 length is 16 residues. V trimming: 4 bases; J trimming: 0 bases; junction bases outside the gene matches: 12. This CDR3 is CAWKSLDRVSSYEQYF. DNA for the CDR3: TGTGCCTGGAAATCTTTAGACAGGGTGAGCTCCTACGAGCAGTACTTC.

The chain has TRBV13 and TRBJ2-7, with a weak D call TRBD1 (6 bases). The CDR3 is 12 residues long. Per the germline V gene, CDR1 is PRHDT and CDR2 is FYEKMQ (reference sequence). Trimming cost V 3 bases and J 7 bases, with 10 bases left between them. CDR3 residues: CASSLDRGEQYF. As DNA, the CDR3 is TGTGCCAGCAGCTTGGATAGGGGGGAGCAGTACTTC.

A note on this clone: Other DNA sequences in the same sample also yield this CDR3. The J gene is TRBJ2-3, the V gene TRBV11-2, with 7 bases fitting TRBD2. The CDR3 is made up of 14 amino acids. CDR1 SGHAT and CDR2 FQNNGV come from the germline V gene. Unmatched junction bases numbered 1, after V lost 3 bases and J lost 1 base. The CDR3 nucleotides read TGTGCCAGCAGCTTTGGGGGGGGCACAGATACGCAGTATTTT. The encoded protein is CASSFGGGTDTQYF.

The V call is TRBV7-2, the J call TRBJ2-4; possibly TRBD1 for D (6 bases). V was pared by 5 bases and J by 1 base, with 12 bases between. The CDR3 length is 15 residues. CDR1 SGHTA and CDR2 FQGNSA come from the germline V gene. This CDR3 reads CASSQQGEAKNIQYF. Here the CDR3 DNA reads TGTGCCAGCAGCCAACAGGGTGAGGCCAAAAACATTCAGTACTTC.

This chain links TRBV2 with TRBJ1-1, with TRBD1 matching over 9 bases. Germline V gives CDR1 SNHLY, CDR2 FYNNEI. This CDR3 has 15 residues. V was pared by 6 bases and J by 3 bases, with 8 bases of the junction left unmatched. Written as DNA, the CDR3 is TGTGCCAGCAGCGACGACAGGGGGGGGTACACTGAAGCTTTCTTT. The encoded protein is CASSDDRGGYTEAFF.

Here the CDR3 DNA reads TGTGCCAGCTCACCACCGTACCCCGGCGGGAATGAGCAGTTCTTC. The encoded protein is CASSPPYPGGNEQFF. The rearrangement uses TRBV18 and TRBJ2-1; possible D gene TRBD2, 5 bases. CDR1 and CDR2 (germline): KGHSH, LQKENI. The CDR3 runs to 15 residues. Trimming cost V 0 bases and J 7 bases, with 13 bases left between them.

Here the CDR3 reads CASNPGAGQPQHF. DNA for the CDR3: TGTGCCAGCAACCCCGGGGCGGGCCAGCCCCAGCATTTT. The rearrangement links TRBV6-5 to TRBJ1-5; the D gene is possibly TRBD1 (5 bases). Germline CDR1 reads MNHEY; CDR2 reads SVGAGI. This CDR3 is built from 13 residues. V lost 7 bases and J lost 7, with 14 bases in between.

This chain connects TRBV11-2 to TRBJ2-2; 7 positions match TRBD2. Trimming removed 6 bases from V and 5 bases from J; junction bases left unmatched: 12. Germline-derived CDR1 and CDR2 are SGHAT and FQNNGV. This CDR3 contains 16 residues. CDR3 nucleotides: TGTGCCAGCAGATGGGGGGGACTGACACCGACCGGGGAGCTGTTTTTT. It is translated as CASRWGGLTPTGELFF.

The chain is built from TRBV6-1 and TRBJ2-1; D is unresolved. Germline values: CDR1 MNHNS, CDR2 SASEGT. V gave up 9 bases and J gave up 7 bases, with 19 bases separating them. The CDR3 is 14 residues long. CDR3 loop: CASKDGRMLNEQFF. CDR3 sequence (DNA): TGTGCCAGTAAGGACGGCCGAATGCTGAATGAGCAGTTCTTC.

The chain combines TRBV30 with TRBJ2-5, with TRBD2 matching 9 bases. The J call may be in error: the DNA end matches TRBJ2-7 better. The CDR3 has 15 residues. CDR1 and CDR2 (germline): GTSNPN, SVGIG (reference sequence). The CDR3 loop reads CACYPSSGNSYEQYF. The CDR3 DNA is TGTGCCTGCTATCCCTCTAGCGGGAATTCGTACGAGCAGTACTTC.

The rearrangement joins TRBV4-1 to TRBJ2-7, with 12 positions matching TRBD2. Germline values: CDR1 MGHRA, CDR2 YSYEKL. The CDR3 is made up of 16 amino acids. The trim removed 4 bases at V and 3 bases at J, leaving 7 bases unmatched. The CDR3 loop reads CASSRELAGGGYEQYF. CDR3 bases: TGCGCCAGCAGCCGAGAACTAGCGGGAGGTGGCTACGAGCAGTACTTC.

This chain joins TRBV28 and TRBJ1-5; TRBD1 matches at 10 bases. The V segment lost 1 base and the J segment 2 bases; nucleotides outside the gene matches: 11. Germline CDR1 MDHEN, CDR2 SYDVKM. The CDR3 consists of 19 residues. Here the CDR3 reads CASSLSGLGTGVGNQPQHF. DNA of the CDR3: TGTGCCAGCAGTTTATCGGGCCTCGGGACAGGGGTTGGCAATCAGCCCCAGCATTTT.

This chain uses TRBV28 with TRBJ1-3; D gene unclear. CDR1 MDHEN and CDR2 SYDVKM come from the germline V gene. The V end was cut by 7 bases, the J end by 0 bases, with 13 bases between. There are 15 residues in the CDR3. The CDR3 sequence is CASTEIGNSGNTIYF. CDR3 nucleotide sequence: TGTGCCAGCACAGAGATAGGGAACTCTGGAAACACCATATATTTT. The variable domain in full, with the rest retrieved from reference TRBV28 and TRBJ1-3, is DVKVTQSSRYLVKRTGEKVFLECVQDMDHENMFWYRQDPGLGLRLIYFSYDVKMKEKGDIPEGYSVSREKKERFSLILESASTNQTSMYLCASTEIGNSGNTIYFGEGSWLTVV.

The CDR3: CASSWGGDTGTNEKLFF. CDR3 in DNA: TGCGCCAGCAGCTGGGGCGGGGATACAGGAACTAATGAAAAACTGTTTTTT. The chain couples TRBV5-1 to TRBJ1-4; possible D gene TRBD1, 5 bases. V shed 3 bases and J shed 1 base, with 16 bases lying between them. This CDR3 contains 17 residues. Germline V CDR1 and CDR2: SGHRS, YFSETQ.

This sequence joins TRBV4-1 and TRBJ2-7; D perhaps matches TRBD1 (6 bases). Trimming pared 0 bases from V and 0 bases from J, leaving 15 bases between. The CDR3 spans 17 residues. CDR1 is MGHRA, CDR2 YSYEKL, per germline. The CDR3 coding sequence is TGCGCCAGCAGCCAAGATCGAACAGGGTACTTCTCCTACGAGCAGTACTTC. Protein: CASSQDRTGYFSYEQYF.

With regard to this clone: Other DNA sequences of this sample code for an identical CDR3. The gene calls are TRBV7-9 and TRBJ2-1, with TRBD2 as a possible D gene (5 bases). V dropped 2 bases and J dropped 6 bases, with 8 bases sitting between them. The germline V gene has CDR1 SEHNR and CDR2 FQNEAQ (reference sequence). The CDR3 covers 13 residues. The CDR3 reads CASSLSGGNEQFF. The CDR3 nucleotides are TGTGCCAGCAGCTTAAGCGGAGGCAATGAGCAGTTCTTC.

This clone appeared a single time. The chain uses TRBV5-4 and TRBJ2-2, with D tentatively TRBD2 (6 bases). Trimming pared 2 bases from V and 0 bases from J, leaving 11 bases between. Germline V CDR1 and CDR2: SGHNT, YYREEE (reference sequence). The CDR3 is 16 residues long. CDR3 sequence reads: CASSFVPGANTGELFF. CDR3 nucleotides: TGTGCCAGCAGCTTTGTACCGGGGGCGAACACCGGGGAGCTGTTTTTT.

The chain joins TRBV5-1 to TRBJ2-3; possibly TRBD2 for D (5 bases). Germline V gene lookup returns CDR1 SGHRS and CDR2 YFSETQ. CDR3 size: 16 residues. Trimming took 0 bases from V and 2 from J, leaving 13 bases between them. CDR3 in amino acids: CASSLGAREFTDTQYF. CDR3 coding DNA: TGCGCCAGCAGCTTGGGGGCCCGGGAATTCACAGATACGCAGTATTTT.

Points on this clone: This specimen includes other DNA sequences encoding the same CDR3. The chain carries TRBV14 and TRBJ1-2; D unresolved. The CDR3 has 13 residues. V was cut by 1 base and J by 2 bases, with 5 bases left in between. The germline gives CDR1 SGHDN, CDR2 FVKESK. The CDR3 is CASSQGLNYGYTF. The CDR3 DNA follows: TGTGCCAGCAGCCAAGGGCTCAACTATGGCTACACCTTC.

J is TRBJ2-1 and V is TRBV4-1, with D maybe TRBD2 (6 bases). The length of the CDR3 is 17 residues. The germline V gene encodes CDR1 MGHRA and CDR2 YSYEKL. V lost 0 bases, J lost 4 bases, and 16 bases lay in between. CDR3 nucleotide sequence: TGCGCCAGCAGCCAAGATTCCATTCCGGGACTGTACAATGAGCAGTTCTTC. It specifies CASSQDSIPGLYNEQFF.

The chain couples TRBV7-2 to TRBJ2-5; D perhaps matches TRBD1 (6 bases). In germline, CDR1 is SGHTA, CDR2 FQGNSA. This CDR3 comprises 13 residues. V was cut by 1 base and J by 4 bases, with 7 bases left in between. CDR3 in amino acids: CASSLETGETQYF. Written as DNA, the CDR3 is TGTGCCAGCAGCTTAGAGACAGGAGAGACCCAGTACTTC.

CDR3 protein: CASSFLRDTQYF. The CDR3 region has the DNA TGTGCCAGCAGCTTTCTCAGGGATACGCAGTATTTT. The rearrangement links TRBV27 to TRBJ2-3, with D uncertain. CDR3 size: 12 residues. Germline CDR1 MNHEY, CDR2 SMNVEV (reference sequence). V was clipped by 6 bases and J by 6 bases, with 10 bases between them.

The genes are TRBV15 and TRBJ2-2; D tentatively reads TRBD1 or TRBD2 (6 bases each). The length of the CDR3 is 15 residues. The V gene lost 3 bases and the J gene lost 6 bases, with 14 bases spanning the gap. Looked up from germline, CDR1 is LNHNV and CDR2 is YYDKDF (reference sequence). CDR3 in DNA: TGTGCCACCAGCAGGTCATTGGGGGGCCCCGGGGAGCTGTTTTTT. Amino acids: CATSRSLGGPGELFF.